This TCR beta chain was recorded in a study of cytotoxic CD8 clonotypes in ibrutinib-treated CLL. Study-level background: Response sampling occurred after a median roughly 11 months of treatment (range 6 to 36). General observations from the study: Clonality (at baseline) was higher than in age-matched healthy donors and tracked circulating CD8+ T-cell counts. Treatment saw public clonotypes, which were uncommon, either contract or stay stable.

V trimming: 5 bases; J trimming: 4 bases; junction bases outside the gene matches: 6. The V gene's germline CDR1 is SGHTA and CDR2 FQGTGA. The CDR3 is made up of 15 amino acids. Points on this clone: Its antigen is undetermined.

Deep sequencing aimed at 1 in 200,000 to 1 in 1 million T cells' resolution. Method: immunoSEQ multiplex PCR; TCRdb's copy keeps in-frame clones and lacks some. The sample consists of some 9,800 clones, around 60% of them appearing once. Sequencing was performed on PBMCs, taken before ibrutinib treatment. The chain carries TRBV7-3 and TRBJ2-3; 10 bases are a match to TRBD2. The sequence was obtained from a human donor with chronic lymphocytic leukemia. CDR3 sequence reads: CASSRSGGYADTQYF. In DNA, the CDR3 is TGTGCCAGCAGCCGTAGCGGGGGGTACGCAGATACGCAGTATTTT.